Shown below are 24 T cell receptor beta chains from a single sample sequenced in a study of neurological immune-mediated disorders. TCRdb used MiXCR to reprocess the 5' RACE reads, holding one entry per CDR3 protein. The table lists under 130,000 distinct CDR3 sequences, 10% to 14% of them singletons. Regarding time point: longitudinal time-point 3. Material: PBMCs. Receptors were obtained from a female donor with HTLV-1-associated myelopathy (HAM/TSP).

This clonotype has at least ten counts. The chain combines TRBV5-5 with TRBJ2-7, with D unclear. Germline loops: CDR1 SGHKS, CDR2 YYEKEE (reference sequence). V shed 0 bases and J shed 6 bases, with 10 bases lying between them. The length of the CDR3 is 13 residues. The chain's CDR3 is CASSLGDTLEQYF. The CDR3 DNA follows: TGTGCCAGCAGCTTGGGTGACACCCTCGAGCAGTACTTC. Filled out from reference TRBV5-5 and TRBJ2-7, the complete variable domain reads DAGVTQSPTHLIKTRGQQVTLRCSPISGHKSVSWYQQVLGQGPQFIFQYYEKEERGRGNFPDRFSARQFPNYSSELNVNALLLGDSALYLCASSLGDTLEQYFGPGTRLTVT.

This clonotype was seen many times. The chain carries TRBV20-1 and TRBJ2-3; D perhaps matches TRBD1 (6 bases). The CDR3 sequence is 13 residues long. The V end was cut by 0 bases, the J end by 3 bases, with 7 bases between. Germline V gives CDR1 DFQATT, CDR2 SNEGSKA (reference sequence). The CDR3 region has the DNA TGCAGTGCTAGAGATCAGGGGACAGATACGCAGTATTTT. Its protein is CSARDQGTDTQYF.

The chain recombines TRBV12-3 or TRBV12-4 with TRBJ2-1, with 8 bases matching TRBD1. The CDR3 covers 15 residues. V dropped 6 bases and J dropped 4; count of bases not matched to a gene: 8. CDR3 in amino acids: CASSRDRGAYNEQFF. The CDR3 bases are TGTGCCAGCAGCCGCGACAGGGGTGCTTACAATGAGCAGTTCTTC.

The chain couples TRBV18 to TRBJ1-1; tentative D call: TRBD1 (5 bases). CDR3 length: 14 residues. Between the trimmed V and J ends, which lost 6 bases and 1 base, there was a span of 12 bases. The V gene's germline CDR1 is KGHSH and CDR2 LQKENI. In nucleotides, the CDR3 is TGTGCCAGCTCCGTCGGGGGGTCGAACACTGAAGCTTTCTTT. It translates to CASSVGGSNTEAFF.

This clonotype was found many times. The CDR3 here is CASSRDRPRETQYF. In DNA, the CDR3 is TGCGCCAGCAGCAGGGACAGGCCCCGGGAGACCCAGTACTTC. This sequence joins TRBV5-1 and TRBJ2-5, with TRBD1 identical over 8 bases. This CDR3 has 14 residues. CDR1 is SGHRS, CDR2 YFSETQ, per germline. Trimming cost V 4 bases and J 5 bases; bases outside gene matches: 7.

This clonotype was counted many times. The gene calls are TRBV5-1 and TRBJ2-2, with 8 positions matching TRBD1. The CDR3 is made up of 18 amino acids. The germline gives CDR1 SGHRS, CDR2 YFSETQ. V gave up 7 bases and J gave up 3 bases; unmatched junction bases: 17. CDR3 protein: CASGGILRGHGDTGELFF. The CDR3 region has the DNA TGCGCCAGCGGAGGAATCCTCAGGGGGCATGGGGACACCGGGGAGCTGTTTTTT.

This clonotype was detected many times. As DNA, the CDR3 is TGCGCCAGCAGCCAAGAAAGCAGGGTAAAGAACACTGAAGCTTTCTTT. Translated: CASSQESRVKNTEAFF. The chain joins TRBV4-1 to TRBJ1-1; maybe TRBD1 (5 bases). Germline V lookup: CDR1 MGHRA, CDR2 YSYEKL. The V and J ends lost 0 bases and 1 base respectively, with 12 bases between them. The length of the CDR3 is 16 residues.

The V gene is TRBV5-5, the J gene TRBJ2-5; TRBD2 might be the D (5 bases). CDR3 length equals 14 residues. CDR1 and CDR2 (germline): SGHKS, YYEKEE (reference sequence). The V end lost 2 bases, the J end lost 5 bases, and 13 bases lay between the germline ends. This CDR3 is CASSLNSGKETQYF. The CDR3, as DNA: TGTGCCAGCAGCTTAAATTCGGGGAAGGAGACCCAGTACTTC.

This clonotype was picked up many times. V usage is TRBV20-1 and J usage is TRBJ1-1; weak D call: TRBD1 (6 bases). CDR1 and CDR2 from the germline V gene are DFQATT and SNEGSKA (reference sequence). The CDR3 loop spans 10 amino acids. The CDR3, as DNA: TGCAGCGCCGGACAGCCTGAAGCTTTCTTT. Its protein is CSAGQPEAFF.

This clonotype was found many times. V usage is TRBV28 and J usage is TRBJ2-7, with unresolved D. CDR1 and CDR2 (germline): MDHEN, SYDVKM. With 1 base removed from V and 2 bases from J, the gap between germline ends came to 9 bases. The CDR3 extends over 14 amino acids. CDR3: CASSLSVGPYEQYF. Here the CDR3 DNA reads TGTGCCAGCAGTTTATCCGTGGGTCCCTACGAGCAGTACTTC.

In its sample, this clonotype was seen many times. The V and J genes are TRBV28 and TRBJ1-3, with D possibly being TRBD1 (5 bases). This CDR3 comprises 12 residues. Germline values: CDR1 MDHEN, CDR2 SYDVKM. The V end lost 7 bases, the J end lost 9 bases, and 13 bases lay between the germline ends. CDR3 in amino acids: CASNRISGTIYF. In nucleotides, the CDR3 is TGTGCCAGCAACAGGATCAGCGGCACCATATATTTT.

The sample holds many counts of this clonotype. The chain's CDR3 is CASSLEEGGGRTDTQYF. The CDR3 region has the DNA TGTGCCAGCAGTTTAGAGGAGGGCGGGGGTCGCACAGATACGCAGTATTTT. This rearrangement joins TRBV12-3 or TRBV12-4 to TRBJ2-3, with 7 bases that match TRBD2. The CDR3 is 17 residues long. V dropped 1 base and J dropped 1; count of bases not matched to a gene: 8.

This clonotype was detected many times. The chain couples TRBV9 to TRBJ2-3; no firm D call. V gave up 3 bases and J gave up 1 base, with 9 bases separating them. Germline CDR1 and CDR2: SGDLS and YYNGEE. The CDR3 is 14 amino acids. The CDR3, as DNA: TGTGCCAGCAGCGATCGTAGGGGCACAGATACGCAGTATTTT. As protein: CASSDRRGTDTQYF.

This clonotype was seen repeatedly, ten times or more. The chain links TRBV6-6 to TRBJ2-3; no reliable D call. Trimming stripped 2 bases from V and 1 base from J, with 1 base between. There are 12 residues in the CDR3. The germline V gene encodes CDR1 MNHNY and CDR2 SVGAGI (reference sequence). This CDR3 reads CASSYGTDTQYF. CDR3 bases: TGTGCCAGCAGTTACGGCACAGATACGCAGTATTTT.

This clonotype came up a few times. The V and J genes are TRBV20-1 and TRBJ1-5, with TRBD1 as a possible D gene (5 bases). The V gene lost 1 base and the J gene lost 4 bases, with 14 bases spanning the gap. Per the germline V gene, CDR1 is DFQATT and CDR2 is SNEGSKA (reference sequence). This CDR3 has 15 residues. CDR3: CSARGRGSLNQPQHF. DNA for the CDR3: TGCAGTGCTAGAGGGAGGGGCAGCCTGAATCAGCCCCAGCATTTT.

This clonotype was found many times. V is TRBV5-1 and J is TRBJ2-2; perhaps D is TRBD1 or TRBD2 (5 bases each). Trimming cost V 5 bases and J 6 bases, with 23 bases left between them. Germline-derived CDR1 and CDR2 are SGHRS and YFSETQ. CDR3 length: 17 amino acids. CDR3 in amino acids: CASSPTPGPISAGELFF. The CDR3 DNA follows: TGCGCCAGCAGTCCTACACCGGGACCCATAAGTGCCGGGGAGCTGTTTTTT.

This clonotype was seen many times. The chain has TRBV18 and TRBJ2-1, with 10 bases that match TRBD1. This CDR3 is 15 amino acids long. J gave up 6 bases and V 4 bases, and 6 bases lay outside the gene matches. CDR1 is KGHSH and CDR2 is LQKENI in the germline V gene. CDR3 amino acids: CASSQRDRGGNEQFF. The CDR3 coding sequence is TGTGCCAGCTCACAACGGGACAGGGGAGGCAATGAGCAGTTCTTC.

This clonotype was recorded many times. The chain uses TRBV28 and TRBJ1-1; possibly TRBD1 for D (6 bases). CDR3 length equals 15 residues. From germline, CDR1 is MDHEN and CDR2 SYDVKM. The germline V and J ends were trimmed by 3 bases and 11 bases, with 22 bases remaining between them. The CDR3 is CASSFLLGLSRGAFF. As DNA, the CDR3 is TGTGCCAGCAGTTTTCTTCTCGGGCTTTCGAGGGGGGCTTTCTTT.

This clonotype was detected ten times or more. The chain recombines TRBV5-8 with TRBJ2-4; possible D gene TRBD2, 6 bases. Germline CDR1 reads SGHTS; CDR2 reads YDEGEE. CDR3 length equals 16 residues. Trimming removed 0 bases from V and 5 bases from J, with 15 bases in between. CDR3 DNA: TGTGCCAGCAGCTTGGATCTGGGACTCCTCCAAAACATTCAGTACTTC. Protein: CASSLDLGLLQNIQYF.

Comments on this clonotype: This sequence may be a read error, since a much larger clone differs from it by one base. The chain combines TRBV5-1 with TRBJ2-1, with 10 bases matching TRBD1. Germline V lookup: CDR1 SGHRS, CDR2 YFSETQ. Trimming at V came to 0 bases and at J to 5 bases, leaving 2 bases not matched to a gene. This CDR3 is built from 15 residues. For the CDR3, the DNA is TGCGCCAGCAGCTTGGGACAGGGGGCCAACAATGAGCAGTTCTTC. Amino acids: CASSLGQGANNEQFF.

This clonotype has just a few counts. The CDR3: CSASEGTARNQPQHF. CDR3 DNA sequence: TGCAGTGCTAGTGAAGGGACAGCGAGAAATCAGCCCCAGCATTTT. The genes are TRBV20-1 and TRBJ1-5; 7 nucleotides align to TRBD1. This CDR3 has 15 residues. The trim removed 3 bases at V and 4 bases at J, leaving 9 bases unmatched. Germline-derived CDR1 and CDR2 are DFQATT and SNEGSKA (reference sequence).

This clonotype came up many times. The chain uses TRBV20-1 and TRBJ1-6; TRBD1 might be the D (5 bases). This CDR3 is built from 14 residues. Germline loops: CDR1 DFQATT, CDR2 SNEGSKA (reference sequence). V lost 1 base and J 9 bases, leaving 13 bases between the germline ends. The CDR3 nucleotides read TGCAGTGCTAGAGCCCAACAGGATGCTTCACCCCTCCACTTT. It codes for CSARAQQDASPLHF.

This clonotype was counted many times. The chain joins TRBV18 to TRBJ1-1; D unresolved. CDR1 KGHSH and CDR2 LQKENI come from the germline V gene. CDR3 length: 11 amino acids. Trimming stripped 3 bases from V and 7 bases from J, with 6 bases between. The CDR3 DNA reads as TGTGCCAGCTCACCGGACCGTGAAGCTTTCTTT. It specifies CASSPDREAFF.

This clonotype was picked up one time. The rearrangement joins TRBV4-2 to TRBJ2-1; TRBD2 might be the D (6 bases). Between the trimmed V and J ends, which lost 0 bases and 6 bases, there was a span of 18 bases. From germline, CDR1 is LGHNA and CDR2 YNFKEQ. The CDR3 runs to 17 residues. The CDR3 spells CASSQEFGGEAFNEQFF. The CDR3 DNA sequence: TGTGCCAGCAGCCAAGAATTCGGCGGGGAGGCCTTCAATGAGCAGTTCTTC.